This TCR beta chain was retrieved from a study of CD8 T cells in ankylosing spondylitis. Study-level points and caveats: Prior work had noted some motif variants in reactive arthritis blood and synovial fluid. It was reported that disease-linked clones were significantly enriched in matched ankylosing spondylitis synovial fluid. A TCR beta motif of 7 to 9 highly homologous variants seemed to mark ankylosing spondylitis blood.

Ten or more counts support this clonotype. The antigen is unknown. Germline V gives CDR1 SQVTM, CDR2 ANQGSEA. This CDR3 is built from 14 residues. Trimming removed 4 bases from V and 5 bases from J, with 15 bases in between. With molecular barcodes, quantitative 5'-RACE was used to make the TCR beta libraries. A single record per CDR3 protein comes from TCRdb applying MiXCR to the 5' RACE reads. Of under 55,000 distinct CDR3 sequences in the sample, 7.4% are singletons; the top ten hold over 7%. This chain links TRBV29-1 with TRBJ2-1; D is undetermined. The sample was blood, either unsorted or a sorted T cell fraction (not recorded which). The TCR was taken from a female donor with ankylosing spondylitis or in good health (not recorded which). The DNA of the CDR3 is TGCAGCGTTGGGACCAGCAGGTCCCACAATGAGCAGTTCTTC. It codes for CSVGTSRSHNEQFF.